The rows below give T cell receptor beta chains drawn from one sample of a study of T cells in Graves' hyperthyroidism and ophthalmopathy. MiXCR, run by TCRdb on the multiplex PCR reads, gives a single entry per CDR3 protein. Of some 370,000 distinct CDR3 sequences detected, about a sixth appear once; the ten largest clones hold approximately 30%. Sequencing was performed on blood. The receptors here all came from a woman in her twenties or thirties with Graves' hyperthyroidism that later progressed to Graves' ophthalmopathy. Each CDR3 is given without its conserved first and last residue. For some rows the clone size is stated as once, few or many, or as a class when expanded; others skip it.

few	TRBV7-9	TRBJ1-4	ASSPGSPEKLF
many	TRBV29-1	TRBJ2-1	SVTMGGLAGEGTYNEQF
few	TRBV7-2	TRBJ2-2	ASSPSPRTSGAGELF
few	TRBV10-2	TRBJ1-3	ASSEYRASGNTIY
few	TRBV5-6	TRBJ2-2	ASSLERGSGTGELF
few	TRBV7-8	TRBJ1-1	ASSQWAFRTEAF
many	TRBV27	TRBJ2-7	ASSLSGGGYEQY
few	TRBV29-1	TRBJ2-5	SVDFTSGSGETQY
many	TRBV7-9	TRBJ2-7	ASSLSGISYEQY
-	TRBV6-5	TRBJ2-4	ASSYSKVGGTKNIQY
-	TRBV5-6	TRBJ1-2	ASSFFQGVYYGYT
many	TRBV19	TRBJ2-1	ASLMTGSSYNEQF
many	TRBV18	TRBJ2-7	ASSPETDYEQY
-	TRBV6-4	TRBJ1-3	ASSPGPGNTIY
-	TRBV2	TRBJ1-1	ASSEGEGLVDPTGTEAF
many	TRBV29-1	TRBJ1-1	SAAGANTEAF
-	TRBV27	TRBJ2-3	ASSGPGLAGTDTQY
-	TRBV28	TRBJ2-1	ASSDLGLAGGNEQF
many	TRBV11-2	TRBJ2-1	ASSSLRGSRNEQF
few	TRBV7-9	TRBJ2-7	ASSRGQAGGYEQY
-	TRBV6-1	TRBJ1-1	ASSEWVTEAF
many	TRBV2	TRBJ2-7	ASSEQGNYEQY